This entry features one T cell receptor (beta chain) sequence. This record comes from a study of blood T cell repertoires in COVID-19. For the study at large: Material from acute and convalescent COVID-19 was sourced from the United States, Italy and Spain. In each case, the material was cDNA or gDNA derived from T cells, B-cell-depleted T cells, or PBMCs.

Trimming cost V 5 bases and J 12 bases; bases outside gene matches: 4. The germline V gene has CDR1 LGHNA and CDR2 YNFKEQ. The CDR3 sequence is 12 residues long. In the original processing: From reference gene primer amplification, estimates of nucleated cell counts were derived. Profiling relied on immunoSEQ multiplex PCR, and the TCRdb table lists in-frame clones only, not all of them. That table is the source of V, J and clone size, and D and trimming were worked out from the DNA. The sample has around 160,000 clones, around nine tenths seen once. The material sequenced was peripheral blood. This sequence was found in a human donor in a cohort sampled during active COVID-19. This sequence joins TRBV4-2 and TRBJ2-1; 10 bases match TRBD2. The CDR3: CASSVAGGWQFF. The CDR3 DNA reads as TGTGCCAGCAGCGTAGCGGGAGGTTGGCAGTTCTTC.